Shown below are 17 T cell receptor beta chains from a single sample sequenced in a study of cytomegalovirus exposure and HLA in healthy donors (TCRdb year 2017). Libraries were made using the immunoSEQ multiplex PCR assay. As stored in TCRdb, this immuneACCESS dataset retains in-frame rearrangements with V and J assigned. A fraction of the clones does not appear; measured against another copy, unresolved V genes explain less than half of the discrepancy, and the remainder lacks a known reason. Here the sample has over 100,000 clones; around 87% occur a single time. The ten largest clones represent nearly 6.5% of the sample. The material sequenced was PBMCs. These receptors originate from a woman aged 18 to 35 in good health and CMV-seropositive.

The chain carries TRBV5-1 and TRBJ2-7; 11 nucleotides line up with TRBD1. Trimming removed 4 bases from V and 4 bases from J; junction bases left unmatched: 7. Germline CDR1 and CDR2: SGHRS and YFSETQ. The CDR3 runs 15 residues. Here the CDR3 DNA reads TGCGCCAGCAGCCAGGACAGGGGGCTTCCGTACGAGCAGTACTTC. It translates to CASSQDRGLPYEQYF.

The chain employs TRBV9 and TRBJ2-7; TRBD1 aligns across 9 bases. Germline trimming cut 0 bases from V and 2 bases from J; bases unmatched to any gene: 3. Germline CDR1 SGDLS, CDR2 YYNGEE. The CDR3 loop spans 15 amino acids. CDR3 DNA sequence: TGTGCCAGCAGCGTAGGGGACAGGGTTGCCTACGAGCAGTACTTC. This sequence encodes CASSVGDRVAYEQYF.

The CDR3 nucleotides are TGTGCCAGCTCCGTTGGACTAGAGAACACCGGGGAGCTGTTTTTT. Residues: CASSVGLENTGELFF. This chain uses TRBV18 with TRBJ2-2; 7 bases agree with TRBD2. Looked up from germline, CDR1 is KGHSH and CDR2 is LQKENI. The junction had 5 bases not matched to a gene; V was cut back by 6 bases and J by 1 base. The CDR3 contains 15 residues.

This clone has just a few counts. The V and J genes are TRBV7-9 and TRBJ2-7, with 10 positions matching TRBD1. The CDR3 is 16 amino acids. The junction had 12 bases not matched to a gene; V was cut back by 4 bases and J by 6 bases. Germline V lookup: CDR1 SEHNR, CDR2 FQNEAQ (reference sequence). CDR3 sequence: CASSSDPGQGHPEQYF. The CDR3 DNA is TGTGCCAGCAGCTCGGACCCGGGACAGGGGCACCCCGAGCAGTACTTC.

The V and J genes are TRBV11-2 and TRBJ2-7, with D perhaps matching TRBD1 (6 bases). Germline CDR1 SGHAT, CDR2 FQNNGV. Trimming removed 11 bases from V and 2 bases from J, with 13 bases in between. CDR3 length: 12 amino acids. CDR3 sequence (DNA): TGTGCCTCCCAGGGGAACCCCTACGAGCAGTACTTC. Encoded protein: CASQGNPYEQYF.

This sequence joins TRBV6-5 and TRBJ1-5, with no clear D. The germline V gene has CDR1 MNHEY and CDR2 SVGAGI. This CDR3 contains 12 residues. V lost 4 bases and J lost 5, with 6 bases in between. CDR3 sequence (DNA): TGTGCCAGCAGTTCTGGAGATCAGCCCCAGCATTTT. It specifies CASSSGDQPQHF.

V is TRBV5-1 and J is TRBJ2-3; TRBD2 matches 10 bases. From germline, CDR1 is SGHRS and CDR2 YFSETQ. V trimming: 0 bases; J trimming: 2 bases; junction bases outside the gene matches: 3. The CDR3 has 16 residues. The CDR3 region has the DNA TGCGCCAGCAGCTTGGAACTAGCGGGGTCCACAGATACGCAGTATTTT. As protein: CASSLELAGSTDTQYF.

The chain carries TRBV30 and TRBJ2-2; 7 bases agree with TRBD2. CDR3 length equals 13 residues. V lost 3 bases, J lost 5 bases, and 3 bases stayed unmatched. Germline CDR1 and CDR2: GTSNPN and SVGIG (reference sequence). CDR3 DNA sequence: TGTGCCTGGAGAACAGCGGGGACCGGGGAGCTGTTTTTT. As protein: CAWRTAGTGELFF.

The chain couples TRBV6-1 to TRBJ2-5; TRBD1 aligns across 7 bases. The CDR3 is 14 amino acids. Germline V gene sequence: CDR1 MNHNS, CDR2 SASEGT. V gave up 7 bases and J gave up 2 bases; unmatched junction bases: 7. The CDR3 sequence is CASNPGTAQETQYF. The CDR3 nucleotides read TGTGCCAGCAATCCCGGGACAGCACAAGAGACCCAGTACTTC.

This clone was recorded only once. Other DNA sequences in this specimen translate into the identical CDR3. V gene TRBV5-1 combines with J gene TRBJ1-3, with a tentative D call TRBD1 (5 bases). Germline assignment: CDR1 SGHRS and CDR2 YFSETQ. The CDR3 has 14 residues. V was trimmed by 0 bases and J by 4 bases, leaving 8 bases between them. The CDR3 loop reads CASSLAGYGNTIYF. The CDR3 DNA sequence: TGCGCCAGCAGCTTGGCAGGGTACGGAAACACCATATATTTT.

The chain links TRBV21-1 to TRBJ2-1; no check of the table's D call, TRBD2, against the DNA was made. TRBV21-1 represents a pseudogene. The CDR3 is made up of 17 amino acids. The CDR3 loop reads CASSIRLAESSYNEQFF. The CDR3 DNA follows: TGTGCCAGCAGCATCCGACTAGCGGAAAGCTCCTACAATGAGCAGTTCTTC.

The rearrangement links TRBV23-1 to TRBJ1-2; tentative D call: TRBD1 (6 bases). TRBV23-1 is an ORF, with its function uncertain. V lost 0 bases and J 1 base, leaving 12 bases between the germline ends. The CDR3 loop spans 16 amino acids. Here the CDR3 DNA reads TGCGCCAGCAGTCAATCGGTCCAGGGGAGTAACTATGGCTACACCTTC. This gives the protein CASSQSVQGSNYGYTF.

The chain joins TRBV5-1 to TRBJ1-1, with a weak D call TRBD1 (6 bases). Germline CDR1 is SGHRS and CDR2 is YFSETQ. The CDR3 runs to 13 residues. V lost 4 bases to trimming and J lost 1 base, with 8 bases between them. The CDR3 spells CASSPGQNTEAFF. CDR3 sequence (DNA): TGCGCCAGCAGCCCGGGACAGAACACTGAAGCTTTCTTT.

In DNA, the CDR3 is TGTGCCAGCAGCCTACGGCGAGCCCGTGAGGCCTATGGCTACACCTTC. Translating gives CASSLRRAREAYGYTF. The V and J genes are TRBV5-6 and TRBJ1-2, with D unresolved. Trimming stripped 4 bases from V and 4 bases from J, with 20 bases between. The CDR3 extends over 16 amino acids. Germline V gene data show CDR1 as SGHDT and CDR2 as YYEEEE.

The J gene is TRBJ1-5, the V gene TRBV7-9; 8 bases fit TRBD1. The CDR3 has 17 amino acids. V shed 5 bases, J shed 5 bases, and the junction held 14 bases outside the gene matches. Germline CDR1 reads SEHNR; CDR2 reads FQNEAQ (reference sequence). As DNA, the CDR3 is TGTGCCAGCAGCAATTCCGTCCGACAGGGGATACATCAGCCCCAGCATTTT. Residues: CASSNSVRQGIHQPQHF.

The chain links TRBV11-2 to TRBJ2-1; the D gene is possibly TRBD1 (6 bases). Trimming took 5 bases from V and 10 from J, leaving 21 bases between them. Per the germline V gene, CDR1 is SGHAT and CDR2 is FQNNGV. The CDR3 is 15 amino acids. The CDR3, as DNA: TGTGCCAGCAGCCCAAGTGAAACAGGGCTTAGGGAGCAGTTCTTC. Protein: CASSPSETGLREQFF.

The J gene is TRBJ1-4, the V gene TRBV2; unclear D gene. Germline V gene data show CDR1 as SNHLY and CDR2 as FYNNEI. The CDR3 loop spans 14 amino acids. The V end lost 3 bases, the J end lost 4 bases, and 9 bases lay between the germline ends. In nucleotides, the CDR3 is TGTGCCAGCAGTGATTGGAGCAATAATGAAAAACTGTTTTTT. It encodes CASSDWSNNEKLFF.